These 11 T cell receptor beta chains were all obtained from the same sample, sequenced in a study of tumor and adjacent non-tumor tissue in lung cancer. This sample's RNA came from whole unsorted tissue. TCRbeta libraries were built with three rounds of nested PCR, modified from ARM-PCR. TCRdb reprocessed the multiplex PCR reads via MiXCR and lists one record per CDR3 protein. There are fewer than 120,000 distinct CDR3 sequences in the sample; about 80% occur only once, and 20% to 25% lies in the top ten. Sequencing was performed on lung tumor tissue. The receptors come from a man between 65 and 85 years old with non-small cell lung cancer.

A note on this clonotype: A much larger clone lies one base from this, so it may be a read error. This rearrangement joins TRBV6-5 to TRBJ1-2; 8 nucleotides line up with TRBD1. CDR1 is MNHEY, CDR2 SVGAGI, per germline. Germline trimming cut 7 bases from V and 14 bases from J; bases unmatched to any gene: 15. The CDR3 runs 13 residues. The CDR3 here is CASTQGAREGQTF. CDR3 DNA: TGTGCCAGCACCCAGGGGGCGCGGGAGGGCCAAACCTTC.

This clonotype occurred once. Relative to the germline gene, one junction end is altered; a read error may explain this. The chain recombines TRBV20-1 with TRBJ2-1; TRBD1 might be the D (5 bases). The CDR3 runs to 15 residues. CDR1 and CDR2 (germline): DFQATT, SNEGSKA (reference sequence). As DNA, the CDR3 is TGCAGTGCTAGACCAGGGATGGCCTATAACAATGAGCAGCTCTTC. This codes for CSARPGMAYNNEQLF.

On this clonotype itself: The junction shows a germline mismatch at one end, possibly a read error. J is TRBJ1-5 and V is TRBV24-1; possible D gene TRBD1, 5 bases. Germline loops: CDR1 KGHDR, CDR2 SFDVKD. The CDR3 is made up of 17 amino acids. As DNA, the CDR3 is TGTGCCACCAGAGGGTCCAGGGTTGGGGCTAGCAATCTGCCCCAGCATTTT. This codes for CATRGSRVGASNLPQHF.

This clonotype occurred once. With a much larger clone just one base away, this may be a read error. The chain links TRBV20-1 to TRBJ2-2; the match to TRBD1 covers 7 bases. The CDR3 spans 14 residues. Looked up from germline, CDR1 is DFQATT and CDR2 is SNEGSKA (reference sequence). As DNA, the CDR3 is TGCTGTGCTAGAGTCAACAGGGGCGCCGGGGAGCTGTTTTTT. Translated, it gives CCARVNRGAGELFF.

This clonotype was recorded a few times. A read error is possible here, since a much larger clone lies one base away. The chain is built from TRBV5-8 and TRBJ2-5; TRBD2 matches at 7 bases. The CDR3 extends over 15 amino acids. Germline CDR1 SGHTS, CDR2 YDEGEE. The CDR3 sequence is CASGLAVAGVETQYF. CDR3 coding DNA: TGTGCCAGCGGCTTGGCGGTAGCGGGTGTGGAGACCCAGTACTTC.

A remark on this clonotype: A read error may produce the germline difference seen at one junction end. The V call is TRBV5-6, the J call TRBJ2-3, with 9 nucleotides matching TRBD2. The CDR3 spans 18 residues. Looked up from germline, CDR1 is SGHDT and CDR2 is YYEEEE. The CDR3 DNA sequence: TGTGCCAGCAGCTTGGTAGGGACTAGCAGGGGCAGCACAGATACGCATTATTTT. Translating it yields CASSLVGTSRGSTDTHYF.

In the case of this clonotype: Since the CDR3 does not end with the conserved phenylalanine or tryptophan, this likely comes from a read error. The chain uses TRBV11-3 and TRBJ2-1; D tentatively fits TRBD1 or TRBD2 (7 bases each). The CDR3 has 16 residues. Looked up from germline, CDR1 is SGHNT and CDR2 is YENEEA. CDR3 nucleotide sequence: TGTGCCAGAAGCTTAGATCCCAGGGGGGGCAGGGGTGAGCAGTTCTTA. It codes for CARSLDPRGGRGEQFL.

As concerns this clonotype: A read error may produce the germline difference seen at one junction end. The rearrangement links TRBV4-2 to TRBJ1-1; 12 bases map to TRBD1. The V gene's germline CDR1 is LGHNA and CDR2 YNFKEQ. The CDR3 totals 16 residues. The CDR3 here is CANSQAYGTGGAEAFF. CDR3 in DNA: TGTGCCAACAGCCAAGCCTACGGGACAGGGGGCGCTGAAGCTTTCTTT.

Note on this clonotype: The limits of the CDR3 on the DNA are not certain, so only TCRdb's listed CDR3 is given. The chain employs TRBV29-1 and TRBJ1-1; TRBD1 was called by the table and not checked on the DNA. The CDR3 length is 14 residues, termini included. Germline CDR1 reads SQVTM; CDR2 reads ANQGSEA. The CDR3 protein is CSVFGQGTKTGSFF.

Turning to this clonotype: A junction boundary mismatches the germline segment, possibly from a read error. This chain uses TRBV6-2 or TRBV6-3 with TRBJ2-2; TRBD1 or TRBD2 may be the D gene (5 bases each). In germline, CDR1 is MNHEY, CDR2 SVGEGT. This CDR3 has 13 residues. The CDR3 nucleotides are TGTGCCAGCAACAGAATTAACACCAGGGAGTTGCTTTTT. Amino acid sequence: CASNRINTRELLF.

The CDR3 DNA reads as TGTGCCAGCAGCAAAAACAAGGGGGGCCGAGGGACCCAGTACTTC. Amino acid sequence: CASSKNKGGRGTQYF. This chain joins TRBV6-5 and TRBJ2-5, with D perhaps TRBD1 or TRBD2 (6 bases each). Trimming cost V 6 bases and J 7 bases, with 21 bases left between them. Germline CDR1 and CDR2: MNHEY and SVGAGI. The CDR3 loop spans 15 amino acids.